This T cell receptor (beta chain) was recovered during a study of response to subunit inactivated influenza vaccine (dated by TCRdb to 2017 to 2018). Study-wide context: To follow how T cells responded to a trivalent subunit inactivated influenza vaccine, the researchers relied on deep quantitative profiling of the T cell receptor repertoire. The research as a whole found: The authors suggested that each seasonal influenza vaccination may recruit only a limited number of new T cells.

Turning to this clonotype: There is no known antigen for this receptor. No per-base quality is available; no much larger clone lies one base away.

Library preparation used RT-PCR. The sequencing machine was an Illumina HiSeq 2500. Using fastp at Q25 and MiXCR, TCRdb reprocessed the public reads and kept productive beta chains. Each CDR3 protein gets just one entry, which takes the most common genes and DNA from the rows behind it. This sample gives around 300,000 distinct CDR3 sequences in total; approximately 21% of them show up just once. Over 9% of the sample lies in the top ten. CDR1 and CDR2, per the germline V gene, are SQVTM and ANQGSEA. V loses 4 bases of germline sequence and J loses 0 bases, and the interval between the two ends is 9 bases. Measured from the cysteine to the phenylalanine, the CDR3 is 13 residues long. Only the CDR3 part of the read is kept: 39 bases, read in frame from the first base.

This specimen consisted of PBMCs from blood, obtained about 20 months after vaccination. The receptor was derived from a man aged 45-69 years who received an inactivated influenza vaccine. Donor details come from another sample of the same person, matched by shared clones. The V gene is TRBV29-1 and the J gene is TRBJ1-1; no confident D gene assignment can be made. The DNA is TGCAGCGTTGGTTTACATATGAACACTGAAGCTTTCTTT. Its product reads: CSVGLHMNTEAFF.